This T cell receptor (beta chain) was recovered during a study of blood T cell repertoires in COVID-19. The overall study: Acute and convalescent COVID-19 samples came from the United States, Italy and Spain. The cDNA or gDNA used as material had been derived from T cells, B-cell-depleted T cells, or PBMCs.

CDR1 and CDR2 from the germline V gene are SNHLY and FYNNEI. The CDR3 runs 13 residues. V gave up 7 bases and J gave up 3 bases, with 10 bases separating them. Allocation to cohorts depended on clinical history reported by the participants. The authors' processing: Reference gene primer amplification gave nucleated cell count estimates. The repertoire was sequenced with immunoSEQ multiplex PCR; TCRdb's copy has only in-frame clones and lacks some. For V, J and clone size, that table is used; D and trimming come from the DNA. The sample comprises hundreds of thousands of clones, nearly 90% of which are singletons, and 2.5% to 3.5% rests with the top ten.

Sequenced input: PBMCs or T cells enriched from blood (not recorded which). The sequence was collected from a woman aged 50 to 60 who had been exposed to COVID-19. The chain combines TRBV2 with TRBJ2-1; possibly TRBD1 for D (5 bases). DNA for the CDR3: TGTGCCAGCATGGCGGACAACTACAATGAGCAGTTCTTC. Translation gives CASMADNYNEQFF.